Below, 3 T cell receptor beta chains from the same sample are listed, as sequenced in a study of response to subunit inactivated influenza vaccine. TCRdb fed the RT-PCR reads into MiXCR, producing one record per CDR3 protein. The sample carries fewer than 650,000 distinct CDR3 sequences, 13% recorded once. Sequenced here: PBMCs from blood, sampled roughly 46 days after vaccination. The receptors here all came from a man aged 45-65 years who received an inactivated influenza vaccine.

This chain uses TRBV20-1 with TRBJ2-4, with 7 bases aligning to TRBD1. Germline V CDR1 and CDR2: DFQATT, SNEGSKA (reference sequence). This CDR3 contains 17 residues. The V segment lost 0 bases and the J segment 0 bases; nucleotides outside the gene matches: 8. The CDR3 DNA sequence: TGCAGTGCTAGAGATTTGGGCAGGGGGTTAGCCAAAAACATTCAGTACTTC. Translated: CSARDLGRGLAKNIQYF.

V is TRBV2 and J is TRBJ2-4; the D gene is possibly TRBD1 (6 bases). Germline assignment: CDR1 SNHLY and CDR2 FYNNEI. CDR3 length equals 16 residues. V lost 2 bases, J lost 0 bases, and 11 bases lay in between. The CDR3 spells CASSEWTVLAKNIQYF. CDR3 in DNA: TGTGCCAGCAGTGAATGGACAGTCCTAGCCAAAAACATTCAGTACTTC.

This clonotype occurred many times. The chain combines TRBV6-5 with TRBJ2-3; 9 bases map to TRBD2. V shed 2 bases and J 4 bases; nucleotides not matched to a gene: 7. CDR3 length equals 16 residues. Germline values: CDR1 MNHEY, CDR2 SVGAGI. CDR3 amino acids: CASSYMAGGEADTQYF. CDR3 bases: TGTGCCAGCAGTTACATGGCGGGAGGGGAAGCAGATACGCAGTATTTT.